A single sample gave rise to the 8 T cell receptor beta chains below, sequenced in a study of cytomegalovirus exposure and HLA in healthy donors. The PCR employed 60 Vbeta primers together with 13 Jbeta primers. Using immunoSEQ multiplex PCR, the repertoire was profiled, and TCRdb retains in-frame clones only, with some absent. The sample has about 67,000 clones; approximately 81% are singletons. The specimen was PBMCs. Source of these receptors: a woman younger than 45 in good health and CMV-seronegative.

The rearrangement links TRBV18 to TRBJ1-4, with unresolved D. This CDR3 region has 13 residues. Germline values: CDR1 KGHSH, CDR2 LQKENI. Trimming pared 2 bases from V and 8 bases from J, leaving 9 bases between. The DNA for the CDR3 is TGTGCCAGCTCACCATGGGCGGGGGAAAAACTGTTTTTT. This gives the protein CASSPWAGEKLFF.

The chain combines TRBV4-3 with TRBJ2-1; the D gene is possibly TRBD1 (5 bases). Trimming removed 4 bases at V and 0 bases at J, with 10 bases between. There are 15 residues in the CDR3. CDR1 is LGHNA, CDR2 YSLEER, per germline. The CDR3 sequence: CASSLSQGSYNEQFF. For the CDR3, the DNA is TGCGCCAGCAGCCTGTCCCAGGGCTCCTACAATGAGCAGTTCTTC.

J is TRBJ1-3 and V is TRBV5-1, with 8 bases matching TRBD1. CDR1 is SGHRS, CDR2 YFSETQ, per germline. CDR3 length: 14 residues. V gave up 0 bases and J gave up 7 bases; unmatched junction bases: 3. The CDR3 sequence: CASSLDGQGNTIYF. The CDR3 nucleotides read TGCGCCAGCAGCTTGGATGGACAGGGCAACACCATATATTTT.

V usage is TRBV28 and J usage is TRBJ1-4; D unclear. The CDR3 totals 13 residues. V lost 6 bases to trimming and J lost 6 bases, with 11 bases between them. Germline-derived CDR1 and CDR2 are MDHEN and SYDVKM. CDR3 residues: CASSRGKDEKLFF. For the CDR3, the DNA is TGTGCCAGCAGCCGCGGGAAAGATGAAAAACTGTTTTTT.

The rearrangement links TRBV4-1 to TRBJ1-1; no clear D gene. This CDR3 has 16 amino acids. Trimming took off 0 bases at V and 0 bases at J, with 11 bases between the two ends. From germline, CDR1 is MGHRA and CDR2 YSYEKL. CDR3 bases: TGCGCCAGCAGCCAAGATTCGGACTATTTGAACACTGAAGCTTTCTTT. It specifies CASSQDSDYLNTEAFF.

The rearrangement links TRBV6-5 to TRBJ1-2, with a weak D call TRBD1 (5 bases). The V end was cut by 8 bases, the J end by 3 bases, with 10 bases between. Per germline, CDR1 MNHEY and CDR2 SVGAGI. The CDR3 consists of 12 residues. This CDR3 reads CASAGGDYGYTF. The CDR3 DNA sequence: TGTGCCAGCGCCGGGGGTGACTATGGCTACACCTTC.

This rearrangement joins TRBV18 to TRBJ1-1; D gene unclear. V was pared by 3 bases and J by 3 bases, with 14 bases between. The CDR3 is 15 amino acids. Germline assignment: CDR1 KGHSH and CDR2 LQKENI. Here the CDR3 DNA reads TGTGCCAGCTCACCCAGGATTAGCGTCGACACTGAAGCTTTCTTT. Translated: CASSPRISVDTEAFF.

Written as DNA, the CDR3 is TGTGCCAGTAGTCCCATAGCGGGGGGTACCACCGGGGAGCTGTTTTTT. This gives the protein CASSPIAGGTTGELFF. V is TRBV19 and J is TRBJ2-2; 10 nucleotides match TRBD2. This CDR3 spans 16 amino acids. Germline V gives CDR1 LNHDA, CDR2 SQIVND (reference sequence). V lost 5 bases, J lost 4 bases, and 7 bases stayed unmatched.